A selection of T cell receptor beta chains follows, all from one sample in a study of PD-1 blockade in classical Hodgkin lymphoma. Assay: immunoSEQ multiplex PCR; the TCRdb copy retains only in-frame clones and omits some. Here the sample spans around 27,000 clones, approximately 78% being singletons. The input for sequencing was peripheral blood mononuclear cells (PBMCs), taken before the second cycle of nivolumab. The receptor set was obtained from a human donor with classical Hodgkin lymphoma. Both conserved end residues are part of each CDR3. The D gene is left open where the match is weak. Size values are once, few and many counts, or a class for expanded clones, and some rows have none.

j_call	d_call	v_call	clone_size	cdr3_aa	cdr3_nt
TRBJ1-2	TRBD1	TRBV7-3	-	CASSSTGFGGYTF	TGTGCCAGCAGCTCGACAGGGTTCGGGGGCTACACCTTC
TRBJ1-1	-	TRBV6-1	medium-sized	CASRRTASKTPEAFF	TGTGCCAGCAGGCGAACCGCCTCAAAGACCCCCGAAGCTTTCTTT
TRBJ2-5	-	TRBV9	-	CASSVAWGPGPADGETQYF	TGTGCCAGCAGCGTAGCGTGGGGGCCGGGACCGGCGGACGGGGAGACCCAGTACTTC
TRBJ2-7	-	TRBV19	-	CASSIWGHEQYF	TGTGCCAGTAGTATATGGGGCCACGAGCAGTACTTC
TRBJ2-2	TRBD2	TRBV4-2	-	CASSLPYSTSGTGELFF	TGTGCCAGCAGCCTACCCTATTCGACTAGCGGAACCGGGGAGCTGTTTTTT
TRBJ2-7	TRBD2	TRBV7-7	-	CASSLTLGGSYEQYF	TGTGCTAGCAGCTTAACTCTCGGGGGGTCCTACGAGCAGTACTTC
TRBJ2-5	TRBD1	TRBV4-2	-	CASSQELGTGDLGTQYF	TGTGCCAGCAGCCAAGAGCTAGGGACAGGGGACCTAGGGACCCAGTACTTC
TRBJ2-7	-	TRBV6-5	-	CASSSTGRYEQYF	TGTGCCAGCAGTTCGACAGGGAGGTACGAGCAGTACTTC
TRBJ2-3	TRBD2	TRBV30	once	CAWSTQRGGNF	TGTGCCTGGAGTACCCAGCGGGGAGGAAATTTT
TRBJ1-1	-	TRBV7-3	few	CASSLTGLTEAFF	TGTGCCAGCAGCTTAACGGGTCTCACTGAAGCTTTCTTT
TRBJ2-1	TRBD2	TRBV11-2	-	CASSSGLAGGEQFF	TGTGCCAGCAGCTCCGGACTAGCGGGGGGTGAGCAGTTCTTC
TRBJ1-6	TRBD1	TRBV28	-	CASRPGGAGNSPLHF	TGTGCCAGCAGACCAGGGGGCGCTGGGAATTCACCCCTCCACTTT
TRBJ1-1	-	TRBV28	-	CASSILGTVNTEAFF	TGTGCCAGCAGCATACTAGGGACGGTGAACACTGAAGCTTTCTTT
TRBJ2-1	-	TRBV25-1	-	CASSYRVGEQFF	TGTGCCAGCAGTTACAGGGTGGGGGAGCAGTTCTTC
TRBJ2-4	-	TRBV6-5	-	CASSYSGTYQKGIQYF	TGTGCCAGCAGTTACTCCGGGACGTACCAAAAGGGCATTCAGTACTTC
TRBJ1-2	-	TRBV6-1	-	CASSPGVSYYTF	TGTGCCAGTTCCCCGGGGGTGAGTTACTACACCTTC
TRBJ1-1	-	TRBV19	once	CASSMSRVLNTEAFF	TGTGCCAGTAGTATGAGTCGGGTTTTAAACACTGAAGCTTTCTTT
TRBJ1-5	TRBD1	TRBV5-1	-	CASRPTGTDNQPQHF	TGCGCCAGCAGGCCCACCGGGACAGATAATCAGCCCCAGCATTTT
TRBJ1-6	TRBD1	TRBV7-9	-	CASSLAVTGYSPLHF	TGTGCCAGCAGCTTAGCGGTGACAGGGTATTCACCCCTCCACTTT
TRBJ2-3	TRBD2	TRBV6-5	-	CASSFGGGFTDTQYF	TGTGCCAGCAGTTTTGGCGGGGGGTTCACAGATACGCAGTATTTT
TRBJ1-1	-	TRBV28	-	CASSLRYAEAFF	TGTGCCAGCAGTTTAAGGTATGCTGAAGCTTTCTTT
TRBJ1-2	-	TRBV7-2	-	CASSLGSGFYGYTF	TGTGCCAGCAGCTTAGGATCGGGATTCTATGGCTACACCTTC
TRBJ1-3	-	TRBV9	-	CASSLDSSGNTIYF	TGTGCCAGCAGCCTGGACAGCTCTGGAAACACCATATATTTT
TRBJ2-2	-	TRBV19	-	CASTSWGELFF	TGTGCCAGTACCTCGTGGGGGGAGCTGTTTTTT
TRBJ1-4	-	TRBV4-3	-	CASSGRRDDELFF	TGCGCCAGCAGCGGCCGGCGGGACGATGAACTGTTTTTT
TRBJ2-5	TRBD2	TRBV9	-	CASSANLAGGIETQYF	TGTGCCAGCAGCGCGAATCTAGCGGGGGGGATTGAGACCCAGTACTTC
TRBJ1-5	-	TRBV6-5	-	CASSPGTSWGQPQHF	TGTGCCAGCAGCCCGGGCACTTCCTGGGGTCAGCCCCAGCATTTT
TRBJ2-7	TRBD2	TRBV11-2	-	CASSFRPQLAGEEEQYF	TGTGCCAGCAGCTTTAGGCCGCAACTAGCGGGGGAAGAAGAGCAGTACTTC
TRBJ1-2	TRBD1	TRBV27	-	CASRPGQGTHMSPGYTF	TGTGCCAGCAGACCCGGACAGGGTACCCATATGAGTCCTGGCTACACCTTC
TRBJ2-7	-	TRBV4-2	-	CASSQPGAGLNYEQYF	TGTGCCAGCAGCCAACCCGGGGCAGGGCTAAACTACGAGCAGTACTTC
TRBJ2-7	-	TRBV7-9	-	CASTSATVRGDEQYF	TGTGCCAGCACCTCTGCAACGGTCAGGGGGGATGAGCAGTACTTC
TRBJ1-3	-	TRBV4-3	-	CASSQERIGLGNTIYF	TGCGCCAGCAGCCAAGAGCGGATAGGGCTCGGAAACACCATATATTTT
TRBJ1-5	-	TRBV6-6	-	CASSSEQGGGNQPQHF	TGTGCCAGCAGTTCCGAGCAGGGAGGGGGCAATCAGCCCCAGCATTTT
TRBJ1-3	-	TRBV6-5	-	CASSLGLSRPIYF	TGTGCCAGCAGCTTAGGACTCTCAAGGCCCATATATTTT
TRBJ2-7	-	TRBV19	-	CASSPHFQTGLGEQYF	TGTGCCAGTAGTCCCCACTTTCAGACAGGCCTGGGAGAGCAGTACTTC
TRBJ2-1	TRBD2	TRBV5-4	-	CASTKTSASSYNEQFF	TGTGCCAGCACCAAGACTAGCGCCAGCTCCTACAATGAGCAGTTCTTC
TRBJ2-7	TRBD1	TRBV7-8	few	CASSPWETGVRRAF	TGTGCCAGCAGCCCATGGGAGACAGGGGTGAGGAGAGCCTTC
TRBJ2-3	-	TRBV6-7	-	CASSYRKSKRTDTQYF	TGTGCCAGCAGTTACAGGAAGAGCAAAAGGACAGATACGCAGTATTTT
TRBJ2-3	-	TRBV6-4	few	CASSEGRGSTDTQYF	TGTGCCAGCAGTGAAGGCAGGGGAAGCACAGATACGCAGTATTTT
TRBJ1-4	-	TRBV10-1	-	CATLPGSLFPSFF	TGCGCCACTTTACCGGGCAGCCTCTTCCCGAGTTTTTTT
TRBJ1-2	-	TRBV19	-	CASSQRQDHYGYTF	TGTGCCAGTAGTCAAAGACAGGACCACTATGGCTACACCTTC
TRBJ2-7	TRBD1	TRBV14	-	CASSHRSGTGSNEQYF	TGTGCCAGCAGCCACCGCTCGGGGACAGGGTCCAACGAGCAGTACTTC
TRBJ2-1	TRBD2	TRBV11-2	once	CASSPRRAGGPHEQFF	TGTGCCAGCAGCCCCAGGAGAGCGGGGGGGCCCCATGAGCAGTTCTTC
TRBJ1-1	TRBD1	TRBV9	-	CASSAGGNTEAFF	TGTGCCAGCAGCGCAGGGGGGAACACTGAAGCTTTCTTT
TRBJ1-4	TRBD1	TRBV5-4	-	CASSLGPGGGEKLFF	TGTGCCAGCAGCTTGGGTCCAGGGGGTGGTGAAAAACTGTTTTTT
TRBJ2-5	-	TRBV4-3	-	CASSQGSGGGTGTQYF	TGCGCCAGCAGCCAGGGATCGGGCGGTGGAACGGGGACCCAGTACTTC
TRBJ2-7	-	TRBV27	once	CASSLLIGDEQYF	TGTGCCAGCAGTTTATTGATAGGAGACGAGCAGTACTTC
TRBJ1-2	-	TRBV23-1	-	CASSRRKRRKTYGYTF	TGCGCCAGCAGTCGGAGGAAGCGCAGAAAGACCTATGGCTACACCTTC
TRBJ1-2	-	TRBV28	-	CASSLSRGAGDYGYTF	TGTGCCAGCAGTTTGAGTCGGGGGGCCGGCGACTATGGCTACACCTTC
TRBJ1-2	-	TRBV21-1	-	CASSSPYGYTF	TGTGCCAGCAGCTCTCCATATGGCTACACCTTC
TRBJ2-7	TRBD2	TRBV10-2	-	CASLSGGSYQNYEQYF	TGCGCCAGCCTGAGCGGGGGGTCCTACCAAAACTACGAGCAGTACTTC
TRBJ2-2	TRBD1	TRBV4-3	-	CASSQARTGAGELFF	TGCGCCAGCAGCCAAGCCCGGACAGGGGCCGGGGAGCTGTTTTTT
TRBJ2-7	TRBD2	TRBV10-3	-	CATSRGDSYEQYF	TGTGCCACATCCCGGGGGGATTCCTACGAGCAGTACTTC